This TCR beta chain was retrieved from a study of T cell responses to AZD1222 COVID-19 vaccine. Study overall: The analysis combined second doses at about 4 or about 12 weeks.

Assay: immunoSEQ multiplex PCR; the TCRdb copy retains only in-frame clones and omits some. The data contain some 110,000 clones, around 92% of them singletons. The CDR3 is made up of 15 amino acids. Looked up from germline, CDR1 is SGHRS and CDR2 is YFSETQ. Trimming took 4 bases from V and 0 from J, leaving 13 bases between them. On this clone itself: What it binds is not known.

General study points: The donors showed a predominance of white British ancestry and of females, with possible underestimation of clonal diversity. Vaccine-associated CD4 TCRs ranged over spike, dominating at 160-218 and 743-854. Once two AZD1222 doses were given, Spike-specific TCR breadth and depth went up.

V gene TRBV5-1 combines with J gene TRBJ1-2; possible D gene TRBD1, 6 bases. The sample consisted of peripheral blood, taken on day 0 of AZD1222 vaccination. The TCR sequence derives from an adult in good health. DNA of the CDR3: TGCGCCAGCAGCAAGGACAGCTATGCTAACTATGGCTACACCTTC. It is translated as CASSKDSYANYGYTF. The variable domain in full, completed from reference TRBV5-1 and TRBJ1-2, reads KAGVTQTPRYLIKTRGQQVTLSCSPISGHRSVSWYQQTPGQGLQFLFEYFSETQRNKGNFPGRFSGRQFSNSRSEMNVSTLELGDSALYLCASSKDSYANYGYTFGSGTRLTVV.